These 16 T cell receptor beta chains came from one sample sequenced in a study of blood T cell repertoires in COVID-19. The repertoire was sequenced with immunoSEQ multiplex PCR; TCRdb's copy has only in-frame clones and lacks some. Of 150,000 or so clones in the sample, roughly 83% were seen once. The sample taken for sequencing was PBMCs or T cells enriched from blood (not recorded which). These receptors came from a man aged 50-60 years who had recovered from COVID-19.

This chain connects TRBV6-4 to TRBJ2-3; D unresolved. The CDR3 contains 14 residues. Germline assignment: CDR1 MRHNA and CDR2 SNTAGT. V was shortened by 3 bases and J by 4 bases, with 11 bases between the two germline ends. CDR3 DNA sequence: TGTGCCAGCAGTGAGAATTTGGCCTCAGATACGCAGTATTTT. Translating gives CASSENLASDTQYF.

V usage is TRBV7-8 and J usage is TRBJ2-3; a weak D match, TRBD2 (6 bases). Between the trimmed V and J ends, which lost 6 bases and 1 base, there was a span of 11 bases. CDR3 length: 14 residues. CDR1 SGHVS and CDR2 FQNEAQ come from the germline V gene. CDR3 in amino acids: CASSSSGRTDTQYF. DNA of the CDR3: TGTGCCAGCAGTTCCAGCGGGCGCACAGATACGCAGTATTTT. Filled out from reference TRBV7-8 and TRBJ2-3, the complete variable domain reads GAGVSQSPRYKVAKRGQDVALRCDPISGHVSLFWYQQALGQGPEFLTYFQNEAQLDKSGLPSDRFFAERPEGSVSTLKIQRTQQEDSAVYLCASSSSGRTDTQYFGPGTRLTVL.

The chain couples TRBV6-5 to TRBJ1-1, with a possible D match to TRBD1 (6 bases). CDR1 is MNHEY and CDR2 is SVGAGI in the germline V gene. The CDR3 contains 15 residues. V shed 2 bases and J shed 4 bases, with 14 bases lying between them. The CDR3 coding sequence is TGTGCCAGCAGTTACGACAGGTCTAGAATCACTGAAGCTTTCTTT. This codes for CASSYDRSRITEAFF.

The rearrangement joins TRBV3-1 (or the pseudogene TRBV3-2) to TRBJ2-3; tentatively, D is TRBD1 (6 bases). CDR3 length equals 14 residues. The V end lost 5 bases, the J end lost 7 bases, and 16 bases lay between the germline ends. The germline V gene encodes CDR1 LGHDT and CDR2 YNNKEL (reference sequence). The CDR3 bases are TGTGCCAGCAGCTATACTGGGACATCACATACGCAGTATTTT. Protein product: CASSYTGTSHTQYF.

The count of this clone is one. The genes are TRBV30 and TRBJ2-3; 9 bases map to TRBD1. The germline CDR1 and CDR2 sequences are GTSNPN and SVGIG (reference sequence). Losses at the gene ends were 2 bases for V and 6 bases for J; bases not matched to a gene: 12. CDR3 length: 16 residues. CDR3 bases: TGTGCCTGGAGTCCCCTAGGACAGGGGCTAGGGGATACGCAGTATTTT. It codes for CAWSPLGQGLGDTQYF.

The chain employs TRBV6-1 and TRBJ2-3, with 9 bases matching TRBD2. The junction had 5 bases not matched to a gene; V was cut back by 3 bases and J by 4 bases. Germline CDR1 reads MNHNS; CDR2 reads SASEGT. The CDR3 contains 15 residues. CDR3 region: CASSERGGPPDTQYF. CDR3 DNA: TGTGCCAGCAGTGAGCGGGGGGGCCCTCCAGATACGCAGTATTTT.

As to this clone: The junction departs from the called germline gene at one end, perhaps through a read error. The chain recombines TRBV7-7 with TRBJ2-3; TRBD2 is a possible D gene (6 bases). The CDR3 is 13 residues long. The germline V gene encodes CDR1 SSHAT and CDR2 FNYEAQ (reference sequence). CDR3 residues: CASSLGGIDTQYF. DNA of the CDR3: TGTGCTAGCAGCTTAGGAGGGATAGATACGCAGTATTTT. The whole variable domain, filled in from reference TRBV7-7 and TRBJ2-3, reads GAGVSQSPRYKVTKRGQDVTLRCDPISSHATLYWYQQALGQGPEFLTYFNYEAQPDKSGLPSDRFSAERPEGSISTLTIQRTEQRDSAMYRCASSLGGIDTQYFGPGTRLTVL.

This clone was observed a few times. The rearrangement uses TRBV18 and TRBJ2-5, with 11 bases that match TRBD2. The CDR3 runs 15 residues. The germline gives CDR1 KGHSH, CDR2 LQKENI. V dropped 5 bases and J dropped 5; count of bases not matched to a gene: 7. In DNA, the CDR3 is TGTGCCAGCTCAACTGTAGCGGGGGGGCGCGAGACCCAGTACTTC. Protein sequence: CASSTVAGGRETQYF.

The chain combines TRBV5-4 with TRBJ1-2; 8 nucleotides match TRBD1. Unmatched junction bases numbered 14, after V lost 4 bases and J lost 6 bases. Germline CDR1 is SGHNT and CDR2 is YYREEE (reference sequence). CDR3 length: 16 residues. This chain's CDR3 is CASSERTGLSRNGYTF. The CDR3 DNA follows: TGTGCCAGCAGCGAGCGGACAGGGTTGAGCAGGAATGGCTACACCTTC.

V and J are TRBV25-1 and TRBJ1-4; the D is unclear. Trimming left V 1 base short and J 3 bases short, with 6 bases between. The CDR3 is 14 residues long. Per the germline V gene, CDR1 is MGHDK and CDR2 is SYGVNS. Written as DNA, the CDR3 is TGTGCCAGCAGTGAATTACACGCTAATGAAAAACTGTTTTTT. Its protein product is CASSELHANEKLFF.

The chain combines TRBV27 with TRBJ1-4; tentative D call: TRBD1 (6 bases). CDR3 length: 12 amino acids. Germline CDR1 MNHEY, CDR2 SMNVEV (reference sequence). The V and J ends lost 3 bases and 7 bases respectively, with 6 bases between them. CDR3 sequence reads: CASSFRGEKLFF. The DNA of the CDR3 is TGTGCCAGCAGTTTCAGGGGTGAAAAACTGTTTTTT.

This chain links TRBV5-1 with TRBJ1-2; the match to TRBD1 covers 7 bases. There are 18 residues in the CDR3. The V segment lost 2 bases and the J segment 5 bases; nucleotides outside the gene matches: 18. The germline V gene encodes CDR1 SGHRS and CDR2 YFSETQ. The DNA for the CDR3 is TGCGCCAGCAGCTTCATGGGACAGAGCGAAAAGAGGGGGTATGGCTACACCTTC. This sequence encodes CASSFMGQSEKRGYGYTF.

The DNA of the CDR3 is TGTGCCAGCAGTCCGTCGGTAGGAGCTGAAGCTTTCTTT. As protein: CASSPSVGAEAFF. The rearrangement uses TRBV12-3 or TRBV12-4 and TRBJ1-1; D gene ambiguous. V lost 5 bases and J lost 6, with 13 bases in between. This CDR3 spans 13 amino acids.

The chain recombines TRBV7-8 with TRBJ2-7, with TRBD2 as a possible D gene (6 bases). The germline gives CDR1 SGHVS, CDR2 FQNEAQ. The CDR3 consists of 12 residues. V was clipped by 2 bases and J by 5 bases, with 7 bases between them. The CDR3 coding sequence is TGTGCCAGCAGCTTATCGGGGGACGAGCAGTACTTC. This gives the protein CASSLSGDEQYF.

This clone was detected only once. J is TRBJ2-5 and V is TRBV29-1; 7 bases align to TRBD2. Germline V gene sequence: CDR1 SQVTM, CDR2 ANQGSEA. Losses at the gene ends were 5 bases for V and 1 base for J; bases not matched to a gene: 1. The CDR3 is 12 amino acids. The CDR3 sequence: CSVLAVQETQYF. For the CDR3, the DNA is TGCAGCGTTCTAGCGGTCCAAGAGACCCAGTACTTC. Complete variable domain (other parts from reference TRBV29-1 and TRBJ2-5): SAVISQKPSRDICQRGTSLTIQCQVDSQVTMMFWYRQQPGQSLTLIATANQGSEATYESGFVIDKFPISRPNLTFSTLTVSNMSPEDSSIYLCSVLAVQETQYFGPGTRLLVL.

V usage is TRBV3-1 (or the pseudogene TRBV3-2) and J usage is TRBJ2-3, with TRBD1 matching over 8 bases. The CDR3 contains 14 residues. V was pared by 4 bases and J by 1 base, with 1 base of the junction left unmatched. CDR1 is LGHDT, CDR2 YNNKEL, per germline (reference sequence). CDR3 sequence reads: CASSPGQGTDTQYF. CDR3 nucleotides: TGTGCCAGCAGCCCGGGACAGGGCACAGATACGCAGTATTTT.